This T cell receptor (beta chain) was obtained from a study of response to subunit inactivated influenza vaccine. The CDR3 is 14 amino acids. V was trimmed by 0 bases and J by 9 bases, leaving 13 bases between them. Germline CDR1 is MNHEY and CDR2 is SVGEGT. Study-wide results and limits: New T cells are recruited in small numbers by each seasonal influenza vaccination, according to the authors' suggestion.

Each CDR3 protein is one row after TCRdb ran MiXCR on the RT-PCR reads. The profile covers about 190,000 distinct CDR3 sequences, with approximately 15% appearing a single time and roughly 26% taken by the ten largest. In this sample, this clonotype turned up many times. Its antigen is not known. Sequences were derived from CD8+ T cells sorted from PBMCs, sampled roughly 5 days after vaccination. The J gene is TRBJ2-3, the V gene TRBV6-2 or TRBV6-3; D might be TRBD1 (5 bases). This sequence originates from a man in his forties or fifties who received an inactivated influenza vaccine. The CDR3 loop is CASSYSDTGRTQYF. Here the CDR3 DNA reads TGTGCCAGCAGTTACTCGGACACCGGCCGCACGCAGTATTTT.